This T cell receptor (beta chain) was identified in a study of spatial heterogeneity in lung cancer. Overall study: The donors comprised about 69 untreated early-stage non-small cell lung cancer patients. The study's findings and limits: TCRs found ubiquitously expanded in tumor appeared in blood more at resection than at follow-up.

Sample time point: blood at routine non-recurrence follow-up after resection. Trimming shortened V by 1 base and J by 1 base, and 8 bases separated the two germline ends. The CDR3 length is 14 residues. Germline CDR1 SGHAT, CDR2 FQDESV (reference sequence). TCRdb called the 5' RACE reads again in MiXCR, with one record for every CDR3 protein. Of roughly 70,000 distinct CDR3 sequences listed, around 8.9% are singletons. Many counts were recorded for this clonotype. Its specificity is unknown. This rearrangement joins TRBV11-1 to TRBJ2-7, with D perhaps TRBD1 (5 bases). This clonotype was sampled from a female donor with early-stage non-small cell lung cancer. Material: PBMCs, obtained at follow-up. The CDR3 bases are TGTGCCAGCAGCTTAGGAGGACATTCCTACGAGCAGTACTTC. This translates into CASSLGGHSYEQYF.